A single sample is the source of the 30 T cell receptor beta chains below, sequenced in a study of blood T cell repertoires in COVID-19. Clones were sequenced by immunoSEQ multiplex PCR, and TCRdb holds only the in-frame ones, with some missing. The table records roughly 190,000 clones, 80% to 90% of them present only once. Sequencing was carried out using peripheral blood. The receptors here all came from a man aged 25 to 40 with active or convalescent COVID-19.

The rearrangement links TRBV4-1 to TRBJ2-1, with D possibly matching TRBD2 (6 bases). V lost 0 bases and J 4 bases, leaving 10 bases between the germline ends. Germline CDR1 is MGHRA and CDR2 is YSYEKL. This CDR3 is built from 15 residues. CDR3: CASSQDSSVYNEQFF. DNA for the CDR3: TGCGCCAGCAGCCAAGACTCTAGCGTATACAATGAGCAGTTCTTC.

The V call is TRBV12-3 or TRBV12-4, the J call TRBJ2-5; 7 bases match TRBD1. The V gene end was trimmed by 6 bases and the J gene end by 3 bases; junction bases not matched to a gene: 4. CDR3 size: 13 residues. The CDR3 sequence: CASSPGTEETQYF. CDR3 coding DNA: TGTGCCAGCAGCCCCGGGACAGAAGAGACCCAGTACTTC.

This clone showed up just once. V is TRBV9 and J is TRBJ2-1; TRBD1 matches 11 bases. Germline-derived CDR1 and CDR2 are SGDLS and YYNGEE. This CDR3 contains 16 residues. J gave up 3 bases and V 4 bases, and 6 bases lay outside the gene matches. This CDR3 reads CASSFGTGGSYNEQFF. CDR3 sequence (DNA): TGTGCCAGCAGCTTCGGGACAGGGGGTAGCTACAATGAGCAGTTCTTC.

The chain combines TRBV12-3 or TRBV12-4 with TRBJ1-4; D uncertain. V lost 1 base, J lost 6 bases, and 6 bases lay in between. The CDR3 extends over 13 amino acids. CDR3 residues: CASSLELYEKLFF. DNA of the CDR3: TGTGCCAGCAGTTTAGAACTATATGAAAAACTGTTTTTT.

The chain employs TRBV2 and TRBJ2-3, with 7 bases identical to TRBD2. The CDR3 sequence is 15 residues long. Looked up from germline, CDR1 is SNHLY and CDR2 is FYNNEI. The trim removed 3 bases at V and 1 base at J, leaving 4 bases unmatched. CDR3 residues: CASSERGGGTDTQYF. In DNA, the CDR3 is TGTGCCAGCAGTGAGCGGGGAGGGGGCACAGATACGCAGTATTTT.

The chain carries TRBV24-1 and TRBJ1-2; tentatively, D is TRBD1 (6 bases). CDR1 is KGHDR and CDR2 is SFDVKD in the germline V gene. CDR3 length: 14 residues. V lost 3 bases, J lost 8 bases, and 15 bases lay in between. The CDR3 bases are TGTGCCACCAGTGATCCTGACAGGATTAAGGGCTACACCTTC. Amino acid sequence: CATSDPDRIKGYTF.

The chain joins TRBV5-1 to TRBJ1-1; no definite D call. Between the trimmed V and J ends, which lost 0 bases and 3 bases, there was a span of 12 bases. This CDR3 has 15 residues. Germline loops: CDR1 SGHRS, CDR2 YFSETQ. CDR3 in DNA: TGCGCCAGCAGCTTGGACGGGGAGGCGTACACTGAAGCTTTCTTT. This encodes CASSLDGEAYTEAFF.

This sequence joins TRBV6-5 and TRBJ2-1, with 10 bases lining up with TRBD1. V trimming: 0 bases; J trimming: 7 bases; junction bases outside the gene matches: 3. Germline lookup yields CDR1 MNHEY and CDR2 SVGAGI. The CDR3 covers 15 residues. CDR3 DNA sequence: TGTGCCAGCAGTTACTCGGGACAGGGGCTAAATGAGCAGTTCTTC. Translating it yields CASSYSGQGLNEQFF.

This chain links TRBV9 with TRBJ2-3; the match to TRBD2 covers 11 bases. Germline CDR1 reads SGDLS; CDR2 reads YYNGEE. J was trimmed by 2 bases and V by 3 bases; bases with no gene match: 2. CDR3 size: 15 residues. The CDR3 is CASSAGLAVTDTQYF. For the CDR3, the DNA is TGTGCCAGCAGCGCGGGACTAGCGGTCACAGATACGCAGTATTTT.

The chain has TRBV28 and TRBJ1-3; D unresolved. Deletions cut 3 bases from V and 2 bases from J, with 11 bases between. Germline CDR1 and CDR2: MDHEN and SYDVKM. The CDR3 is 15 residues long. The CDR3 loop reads CASSFWVGAGNTIYF. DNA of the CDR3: TGTGCCAGCAGTTTTTGGGTGGGCGCTGGAAACACCATATATTTT.

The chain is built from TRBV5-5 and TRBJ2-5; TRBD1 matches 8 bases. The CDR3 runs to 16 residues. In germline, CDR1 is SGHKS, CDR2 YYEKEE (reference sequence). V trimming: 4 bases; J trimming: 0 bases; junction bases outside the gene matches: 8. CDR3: CASSAENRGYQETQYF. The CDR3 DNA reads TGTGCCAGCAGCGCCGAAAACAGGGGGTACCAAGAGACCCAGTACTTC. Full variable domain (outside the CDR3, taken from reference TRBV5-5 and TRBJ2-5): DAGVTQSPTHLIKTRGQQVTLRCSPISGHKSVSWYQQVLGQGPQFIFQYYEKEERGRGNFPDRFSARQFPNYSSELNVNALLLGDSALYLCASSAENRGYQETQYFGPGTRLLVL.

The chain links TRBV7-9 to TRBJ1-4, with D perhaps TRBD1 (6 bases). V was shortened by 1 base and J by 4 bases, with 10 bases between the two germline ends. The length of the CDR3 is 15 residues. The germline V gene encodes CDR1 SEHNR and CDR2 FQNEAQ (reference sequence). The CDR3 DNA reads TGTGCCAGCAGCTTAGGGACAGAGAGTAATGAAAAACTGTTTTTT. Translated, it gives CASSLGTESNEKLFF.

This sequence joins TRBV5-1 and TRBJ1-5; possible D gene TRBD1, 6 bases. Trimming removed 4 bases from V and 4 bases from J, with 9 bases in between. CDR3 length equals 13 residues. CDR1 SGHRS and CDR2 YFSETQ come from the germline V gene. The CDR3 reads CASSRDINQPQHF. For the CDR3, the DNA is TGCGCCAGCAGCAGGGACATAAATCAGCCCCAGCATTTT.

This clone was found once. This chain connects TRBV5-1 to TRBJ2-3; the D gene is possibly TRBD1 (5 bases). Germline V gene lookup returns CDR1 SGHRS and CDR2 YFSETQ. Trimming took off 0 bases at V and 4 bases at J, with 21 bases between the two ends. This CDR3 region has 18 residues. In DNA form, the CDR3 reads TGCGCCAGCAGCTTGGAGGGCGGCGGTGAGGCCAGGGCAGATACGCAGTATTTT. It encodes CASSLEGGGEARADTQYF.

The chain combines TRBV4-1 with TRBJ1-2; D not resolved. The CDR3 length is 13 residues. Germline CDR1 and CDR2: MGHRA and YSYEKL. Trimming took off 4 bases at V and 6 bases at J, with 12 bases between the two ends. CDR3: CASSPGFGNGYTF. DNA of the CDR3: TGCGCCAGCAGCCCCGGGTTCGGGAATGGCTACACCTTC.

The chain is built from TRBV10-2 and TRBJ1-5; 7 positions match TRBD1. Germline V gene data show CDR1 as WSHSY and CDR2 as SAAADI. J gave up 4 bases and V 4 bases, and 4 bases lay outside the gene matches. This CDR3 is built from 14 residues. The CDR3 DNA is TGCGCCAGCAGTGGACAGGGTGGGAATCAGCCCCAGCATTTT. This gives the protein CASSGQGGNQPQHF.

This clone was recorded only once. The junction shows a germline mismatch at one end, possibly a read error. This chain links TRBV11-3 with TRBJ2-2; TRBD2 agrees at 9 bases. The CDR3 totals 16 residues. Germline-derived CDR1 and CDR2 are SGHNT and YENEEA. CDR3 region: CASSSRLAEEHRGAVF. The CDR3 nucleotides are TGTGCCAGCAGCTCCCGACTAGCGGAAGAACACCGGGGAGCTGTTTTT.

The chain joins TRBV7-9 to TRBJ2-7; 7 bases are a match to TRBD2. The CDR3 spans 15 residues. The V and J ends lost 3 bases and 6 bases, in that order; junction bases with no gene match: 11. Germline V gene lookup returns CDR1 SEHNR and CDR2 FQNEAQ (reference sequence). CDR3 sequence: CASSFLIGGSAEQYF. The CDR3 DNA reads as TGTGCCAGCAGCTTCCTCATTGGCGGGAGTGCCGAGCAGTACTTC.

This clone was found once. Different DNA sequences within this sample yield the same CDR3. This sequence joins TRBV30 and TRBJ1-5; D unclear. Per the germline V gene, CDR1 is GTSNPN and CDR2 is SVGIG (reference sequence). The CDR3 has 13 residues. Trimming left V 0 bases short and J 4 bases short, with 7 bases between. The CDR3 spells CAWSVAGNQPQHF. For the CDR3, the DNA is TGTGCCTGGAGTGTTGCGGGGAATCAGCCCCAGCATTTT.

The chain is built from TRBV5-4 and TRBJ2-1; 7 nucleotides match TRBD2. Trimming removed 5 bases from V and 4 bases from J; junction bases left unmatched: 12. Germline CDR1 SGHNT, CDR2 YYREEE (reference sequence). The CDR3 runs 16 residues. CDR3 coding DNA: TGTGCCAGCAGTCTACGAGCGGGACCTCTGTACAATGAGCAGTTCTTC. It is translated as CASSLRAGPLYNEQFF.

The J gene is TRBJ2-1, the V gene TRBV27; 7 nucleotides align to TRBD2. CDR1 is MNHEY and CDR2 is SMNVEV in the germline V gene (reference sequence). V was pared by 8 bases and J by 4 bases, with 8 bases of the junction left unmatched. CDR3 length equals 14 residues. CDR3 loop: CASSGASGYNEQFF. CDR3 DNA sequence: TGTGCCAGCTCCGGCGCTAGCGGTTACAATGAGCAGTTCTTC.

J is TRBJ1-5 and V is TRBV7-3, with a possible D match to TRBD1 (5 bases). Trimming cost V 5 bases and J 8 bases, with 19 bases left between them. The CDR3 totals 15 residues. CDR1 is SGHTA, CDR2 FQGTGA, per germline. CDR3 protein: CASSRTGALGEPQHF. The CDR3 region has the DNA TGTGCCAGCAGCAGAACAGGAGCCCTTGGGGAGCCCCAGCATTTT.

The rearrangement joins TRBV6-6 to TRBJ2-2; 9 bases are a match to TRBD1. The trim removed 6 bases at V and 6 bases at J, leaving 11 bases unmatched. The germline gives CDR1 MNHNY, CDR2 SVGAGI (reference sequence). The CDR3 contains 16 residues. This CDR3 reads CASSYGRTGEAGELFF. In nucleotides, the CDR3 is TGTGCCAGCAGCTACGGACGGACAGGGGAGGCCGGGGAGCTGTTTTTT.

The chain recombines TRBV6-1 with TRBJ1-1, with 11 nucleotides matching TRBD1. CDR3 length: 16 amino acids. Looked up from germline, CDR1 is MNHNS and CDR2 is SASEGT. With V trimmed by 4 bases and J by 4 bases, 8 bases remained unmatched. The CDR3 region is CASSADRGHLITEAFF. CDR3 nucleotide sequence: TGTGCCAGCAGTGCGGACAGGGGGCATCTAATCACTGAAGCTTTCTTT.

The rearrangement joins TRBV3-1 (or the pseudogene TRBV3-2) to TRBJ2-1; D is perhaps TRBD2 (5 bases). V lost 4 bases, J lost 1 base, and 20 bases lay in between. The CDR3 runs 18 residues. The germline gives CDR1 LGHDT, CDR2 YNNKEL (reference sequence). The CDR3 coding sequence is TGTGCCAGCAGCCCCCGAAGTAGTGGGAGAAGGTCCTACAATGAGCAGTTCTTC. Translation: CASSPRSSGRRSYNEQFF.

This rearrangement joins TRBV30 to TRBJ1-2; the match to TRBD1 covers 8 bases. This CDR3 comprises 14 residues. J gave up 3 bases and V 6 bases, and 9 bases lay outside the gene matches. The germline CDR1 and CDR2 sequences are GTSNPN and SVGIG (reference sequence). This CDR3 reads CACQTGGFDYGYTF. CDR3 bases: TGTGCCTGCCAAACAGGGGGGTTCGACTATGGCTACACCTTC.

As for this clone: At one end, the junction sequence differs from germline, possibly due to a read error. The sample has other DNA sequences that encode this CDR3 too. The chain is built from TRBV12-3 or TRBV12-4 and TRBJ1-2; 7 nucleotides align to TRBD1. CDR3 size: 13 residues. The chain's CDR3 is CASSGTENYGYTF. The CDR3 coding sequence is TGTGCCAGCAGCGGGACAGAGAACTATGGTTACACCTTC.

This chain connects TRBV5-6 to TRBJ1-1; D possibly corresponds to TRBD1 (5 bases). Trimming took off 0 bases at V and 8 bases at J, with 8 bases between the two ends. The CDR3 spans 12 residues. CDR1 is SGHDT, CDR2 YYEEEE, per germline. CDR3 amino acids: CASSLVQGEAFF. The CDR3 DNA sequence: TGTGCCAGCAGCTTGGTCCAGGGAGAAGCTTTCTTT.

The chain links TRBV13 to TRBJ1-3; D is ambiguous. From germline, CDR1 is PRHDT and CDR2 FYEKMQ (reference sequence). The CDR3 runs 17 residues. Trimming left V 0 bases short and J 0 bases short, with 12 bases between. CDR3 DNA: TGTGCCAGCAGCTTAGGCCGTCTTATCAGCTCTGGAAACACCATATATTTT. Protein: CASSLGRLISSGNTIYF.

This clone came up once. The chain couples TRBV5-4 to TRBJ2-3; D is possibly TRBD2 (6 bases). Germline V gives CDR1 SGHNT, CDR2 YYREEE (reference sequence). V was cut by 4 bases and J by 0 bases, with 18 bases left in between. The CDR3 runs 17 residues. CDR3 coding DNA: TGTGCCAGCAGCCTTAAACGTGGGGGGTTGAGCACAGATACGCAGTATTTT. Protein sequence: CASSLKRGGLSTDTQYF.